Listed below are T cell receptor beta chains from one sample, sequenced in a study of blood T cells in healthy people across ages. TCRdb used MiXCR to reprocess the 5' RACE reads, holding one entry per CDR3 protein. Altogether 650,000 to 1,000,000 distinct CDR3 sequences are present, about 47% being singletons, with the ten largest covering 15% to 20%. The sample comprised blood. The receptors originated from a man aged 80 or over in good health. The CDR3 runs from the conserved cysteine through the conserved F or W. A D gene is named only where the DNA matches it firmly. For some rows the clone size is stated as once, few or many, or as a class when expanded; others skip it.

J gene	V gene	D gene	clone size	CDR3 DNA	CDR3 protein
TRBJ1-2	TRBV7-9	NA	NA	TGTGCCAGCAGTCGGGGGGCGTCCTATGGCTACACCTTC	CASSRGASYGYTF
TRBJ2-7	TRBV20-1	NA	NA	TGCAGTGCTAGATCCCTCCGAAGCCCGAGCTCCTACGAGCAGTACTTC	CSARSLRSPSSYEQYF
TRBJ2-3	TRBV24-1	TRBD1	few	TGTGCCACCAGGAGACAGGGGAGCACAGATACGCAGTATTTT	CATRRQGSTDTQYF
TRBJ1-1	TRBV10-3	NA	NA	TGTGCCATCAGTGGCCAAGGACCTGAAGCTTTCTTT	CAISGQGPEAFF
TRBJ1-1	TRBV9	NA	NA	TGTGCCAGCAGCGTAGGGTCAGGGGTGAGTGCTGAAGCTTTCTTT	CASSVGSGVSAEAFF
TRBJ2-5	TRBV11-2	NA	NA	TGTGCCAGCAGCTTATCTCGGGTCCACGAGACCCAGTACTTC	CASSLSRVHETQYF
TRBJ1-2	TRBV27	NA	NA	TGTGCCAGCAGTTTATCCGGAACTCGGGGCTACACCTTC	CASSLSGTRGYTF
TRBJ2-7	TRBV10-3	NA	NA	TGTGCCATCAGTGAGCTGGCGGCTAACGAGCAGTACTTC	CAISELAANEQYF
TRBJ2-3	TRBV30	NA	few	TGTGCCTGGAGGTGGGCAGATACGCAGTATTTT	CAWRWADTQYF
TRBJ2-5	TRBV12-3/TRBV12-4	TRBD1	many	TGTGCCAGCAGCCGCGACAGGGGACAAGAGACCCAGTACTTC	CASSRDRGQETQYF
TRBJ2-1	TRBV3-1	TRBD2	many	TGTGCCAGCAGCCTACGGACTAGCGGGACTCACAATGAGCAGTTCTTC	CASSLRTSGTHNEQFF
TRBJ1-4	TRBV5-1	NA	NA	TGCGCCAGCAGCGCCGGACGGGCCGATGAAAAACTGTTTTTT	CASSAGRADEKLFF
TRBJ2-3	TRBV28	TRBD2	NA	TGTGCCAGCAGTCCCCGTCTAGCGGGAGAGGATACGCAGTATTTT	CASSPRLAGEDTQYF
TRBJ2-7	TRBV14	NA	NA	TGTGCCAGCAGCCAAGACCAGCGGATGGCTTTCTACGAGCAGTACTTC	CASSQDQRMAFYEQYF
TRBJ2-1	TRBV9	NA	NA	TGTGCCAGCAGCGTAGAGGACAGCTCCTACAATGAGCAGTTCTTC	CASSVEDSSYNEQFF
TRBJ2-7	TRBV12-3/TRBV12-4	NA	NA	TGTGCCATAGTCCGTGGGCGAGGCGAGCAGTACTTC	CAIVRGRGEQYF
TRBJ1-5	TRBV2	TRBD1	NA	TGTGCCAGCAGTGAGGGACAGGCAAGCAATCAGCCCCGGCATTTT	CASSEGQASNQPRHF
TRBJ1-2	TRBV27	NA	NA	TGTGCCAGCAGTTCCGGACGTGGACACTATGGCTACACCTTC	CASSSGRGHYGYTF
TRBJ2-1	TRBV4-1	TRBD2	NA	TGCGCCAGCAGCCAAGTTGATATGGGACTAGCGGGAGGAAATGAGCAGTTCTTC	CASSQVDMGLAGGNEQFF
TRBJ2-1	TRBV2	TRBD2	NA	TGTGCCAGCAGTGTTAACAGCGTAGCGGGAGGTGAGCAGTTCTTC	CASSVNSVAGGEQFF
TRBJ2-2	TRBV18	NA	NA	TGTGCCAGCTCACCAGGCGGGGAGCTGTTTTTT	CASSPGGELFF
TRBJ2-1	TRBV28	TRBD1	NA	TGTGCCAGCAGTCCCCCACCTAAGACAGGGCCCTTGTCCTACAATGAGCAGTTCTTC	CASSPPPKTGPLSYNEQFF
TRBJ1-4	TRBV2	NA	NA	TGTGCCGGGTCTCCAGGGCAGGCTAATGAAAAACTGTTTTTT	CAGSPGQANEKLFF
TRBJ2-7	TRBV4-3	NA	few	TGCGCCAGCAGCCCGACCAGCGGACAGATCCCTTGGGAGCAGTACTTC	CASSPTSGQIPWEQYF
TRBJ2-5	TRBV12-3/TRBV12-4	NA	NA	TGTGCCAGCAGTTGGAGGCCTCAAGAGACCCAGTACTTC	CASSWRPQETQYF
TRBJ2-1	TRBV7-2	TRBD2	NA	TGTGCCAGCAGCTTAGGAATAGCGGGCTTTTACAATGAGCAGTTCTTC	CASSLGIAGFYNEQFF
TRBJ1-5	TRBV20-1	NA	NA	TGCAGTGCTCAGCCAGATAGCAATCAGCCCCAGCATTTT	CSAQPDSNQPQHF
TRBJ2-7	TRBV28	TRBD1	few	TGTGCCAGCAGTTTAGGGACAGGGCCCACGGCCGATTACGAGCAGTACTTC	CASSLGTGPTADYEQYF
TRBJ2-2	TRBV25-1	NA	few	TGTGCCAGCAGCAGAGGGGCCACCGGGGAGCTGTTTTTT	CASSRGATGELFF
TRBJ1-1	TRBV29-1	NA	NA	TGCAGCGTTGAAGTGAGGGGACCAGAGAACACTGAAGCTTTCTTT	CSVEVRGPENTEAFF